The text below deals with one T cell receptor (beta chain). The antigen it recognizes is unknown. Per-base qualities were not stored, and no clone one base away is much larger. This entry belongs to a study of technical replicates of blood from a handful of donors (dated by TCRdb to about 2017). The CDR3 runs 12 residues from the cysteine to the phenylalanine. The entry retains the CDR3 DNA only, 36 bases that are in frame from base 1. CDR1 is given as MNHEY and CDR2 as SVGAGI, both from the germline V gene. V is pared back by 9 bases and J by 1 base, with 7 bases lying between the germline termini. Receptor libraries were prepared by the immunoSEQ multiplex PCR assay. TCRdb's version of the immuneACCESS table is confined to in-frame rearrangements and falls short of the full clone set. An unresolved V gene accounts for under half of the shortfall where checked; the remainder is of unknown origin. The table for this sample lists roughly 51,000 clones; just over 90% of them were counted only once. 4.2% of the sample comes from the top ten.

The sequence came from a human donor in good health. Some clones in this sample may be carry-over from other donors' samples. The sample comprised PBMCs. Recombination connected TRBV6-5 to TRBJ2-4; matching of 6 bases hints at TRBD1 as the D gene. CDR3 reads: CARGAAKNIQYF. The DNA sequence is as follows: TGTGCCAGGGGGGCGGCCAAAAACATTCAGTACTTC.